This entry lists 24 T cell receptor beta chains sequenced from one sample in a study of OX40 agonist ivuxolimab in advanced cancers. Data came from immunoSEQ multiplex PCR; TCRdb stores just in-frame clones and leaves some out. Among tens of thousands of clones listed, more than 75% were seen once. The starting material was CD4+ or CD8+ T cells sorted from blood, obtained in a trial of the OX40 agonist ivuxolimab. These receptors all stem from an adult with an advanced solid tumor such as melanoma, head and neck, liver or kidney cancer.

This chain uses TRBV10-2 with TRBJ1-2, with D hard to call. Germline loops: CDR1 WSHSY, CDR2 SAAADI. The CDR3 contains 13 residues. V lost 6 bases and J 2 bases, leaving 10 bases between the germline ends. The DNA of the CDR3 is TGCGCCAGCAGCCCCACCAAGAACTATGGCTACACCTTC. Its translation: CASSPTKNYGYTF.

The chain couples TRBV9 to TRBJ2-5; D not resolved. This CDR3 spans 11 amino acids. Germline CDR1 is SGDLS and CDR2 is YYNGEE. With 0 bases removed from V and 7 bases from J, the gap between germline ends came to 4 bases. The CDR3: CASSVGGTQYF. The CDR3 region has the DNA TGTGCCAGCAGCGTAGGTGGGACCCAGTACTTC.

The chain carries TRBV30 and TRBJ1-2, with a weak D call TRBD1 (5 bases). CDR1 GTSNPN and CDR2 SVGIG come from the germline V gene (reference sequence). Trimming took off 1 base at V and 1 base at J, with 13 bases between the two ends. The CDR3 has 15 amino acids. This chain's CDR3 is CAWSGGLTYNYGYTF. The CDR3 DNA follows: TGTGCCTGGAGTGGGGGGTTGACTTATAACTATGGCTACACCTTC.

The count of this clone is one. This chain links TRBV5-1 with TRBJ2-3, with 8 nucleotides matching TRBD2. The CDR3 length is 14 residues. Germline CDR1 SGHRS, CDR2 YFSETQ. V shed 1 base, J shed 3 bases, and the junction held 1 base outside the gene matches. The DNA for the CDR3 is TGCGCCAGCAGCTTGCGGGGGGGAACAGATACGCAGTATTTT. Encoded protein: CASSLRGGTDTQYF. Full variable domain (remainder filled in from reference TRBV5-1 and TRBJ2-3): KAGVTQTPRYLIKTRGQQVTLSCSPISGHRSVSWYQQTPGQGLQFLFEYFSETQRNKGNFPGRFSGRQFSNSRSEMNVSTLELGDSALYLCASSLRGGTDTQYFGPGTRLTVL.

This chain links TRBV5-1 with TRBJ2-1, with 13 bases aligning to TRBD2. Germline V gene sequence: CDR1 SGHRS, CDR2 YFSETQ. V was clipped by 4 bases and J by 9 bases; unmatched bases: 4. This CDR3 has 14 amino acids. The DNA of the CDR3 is TGCGCCAGCAGCGGAAGGACTAGCGGGAGTGAGCAGTTCTTC. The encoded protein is CASSGRTSGSEQFF.

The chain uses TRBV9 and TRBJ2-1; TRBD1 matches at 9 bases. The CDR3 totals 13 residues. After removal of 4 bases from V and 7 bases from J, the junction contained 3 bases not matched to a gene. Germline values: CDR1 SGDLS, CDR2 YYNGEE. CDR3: CASSRTGANEQFF. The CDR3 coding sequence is TGTGCCAGCAGCCGGACAGGGGCGAATGAGCAGTTCTTC.

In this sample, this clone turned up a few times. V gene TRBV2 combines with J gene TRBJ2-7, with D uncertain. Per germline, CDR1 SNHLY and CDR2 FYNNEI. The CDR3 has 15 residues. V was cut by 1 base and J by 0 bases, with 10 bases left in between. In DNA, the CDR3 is TGTGCCAGCAGTGAAGGACTCCTCAGCTCCTACGAGCAGTACTTC. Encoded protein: CASSEGLLSSYEQYF. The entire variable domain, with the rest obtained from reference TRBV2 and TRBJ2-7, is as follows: EPEVTQTPSHQVTQMGQEVILRCVPISNHLYFYWYRQILGQKVEFLVSFYNNEISEKSEIFDDQFSVERPDGSNFTLKIRSTKLEDSAMYFCASSEGLLSSYEQYFGPGTRLTVT.

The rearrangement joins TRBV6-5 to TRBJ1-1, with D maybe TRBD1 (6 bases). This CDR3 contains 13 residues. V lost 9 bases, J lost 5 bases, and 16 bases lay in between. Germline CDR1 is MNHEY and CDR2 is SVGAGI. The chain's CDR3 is CASCRGSATEAFF. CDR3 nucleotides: TGTGCCAGTTGCAGGGGAAGCGCGACTGAAGCTTTCTTT.

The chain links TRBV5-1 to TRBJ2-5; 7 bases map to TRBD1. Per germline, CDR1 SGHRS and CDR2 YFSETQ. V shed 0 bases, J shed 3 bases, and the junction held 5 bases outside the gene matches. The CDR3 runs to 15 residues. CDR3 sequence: CASSLEGAAEETQYF. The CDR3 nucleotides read TGCGCCAGCAGCTTGGAGGGGGCGGCCGAAGAGACCCAGTACTTC.

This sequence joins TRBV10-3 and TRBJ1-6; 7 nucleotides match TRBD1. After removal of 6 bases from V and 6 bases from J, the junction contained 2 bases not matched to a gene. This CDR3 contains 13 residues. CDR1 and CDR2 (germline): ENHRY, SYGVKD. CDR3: CAIRWDSNSPLHF. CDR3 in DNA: TGTGCCATCAGATGGGACAGTAATTCACCCCTCCACTTT.

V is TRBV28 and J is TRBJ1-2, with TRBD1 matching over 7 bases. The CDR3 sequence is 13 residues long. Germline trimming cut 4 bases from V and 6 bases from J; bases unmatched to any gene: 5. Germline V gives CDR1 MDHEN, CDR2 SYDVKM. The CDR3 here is CASSSDRANGYTF. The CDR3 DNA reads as TGTGCCAGCAGTTCAGACAGGGCTAATGGCTACACCTTC.

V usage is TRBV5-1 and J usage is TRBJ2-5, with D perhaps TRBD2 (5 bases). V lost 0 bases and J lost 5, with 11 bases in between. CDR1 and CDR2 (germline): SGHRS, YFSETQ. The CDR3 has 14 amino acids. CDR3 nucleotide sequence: TGCGCCAGCAGCTTGGATGGGAGCGGTGAGACCCAGTACTTC. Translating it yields CASSLDGSGETQYF.

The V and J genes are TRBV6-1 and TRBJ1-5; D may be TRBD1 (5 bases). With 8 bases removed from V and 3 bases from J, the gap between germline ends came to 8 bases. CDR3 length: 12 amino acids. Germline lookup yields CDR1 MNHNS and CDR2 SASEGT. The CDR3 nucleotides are TGTGCCAGCGGGGGTCCCAATCAGCCCCAGCATTTT. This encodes CASGGPNQPQHF.

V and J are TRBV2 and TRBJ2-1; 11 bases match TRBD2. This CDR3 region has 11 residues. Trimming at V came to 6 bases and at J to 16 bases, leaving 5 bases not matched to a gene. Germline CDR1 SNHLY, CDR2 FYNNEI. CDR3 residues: CASSATSGGFF. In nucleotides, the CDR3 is TGTGCCAGCAGCGCTACTAGCGGGGGATTCTTC.

The CDR3 bases are TGCGCCAGCAGCCCCGGGACTAGCGGGGGCCAAGAGACCCAGTACTTC. This codes for CASSPGTSGGQETQYF. The rearrangement links TRBV5-1 to TRBJ2-5; 14 positions agree with TRBD2. The CDR3 contains 16 residues. CDR1 and CDR2 (germline): SGHRS, YFSETQ. Unmatched junction bases numbered 3, after V lost 4 bases and J lost 1 base.

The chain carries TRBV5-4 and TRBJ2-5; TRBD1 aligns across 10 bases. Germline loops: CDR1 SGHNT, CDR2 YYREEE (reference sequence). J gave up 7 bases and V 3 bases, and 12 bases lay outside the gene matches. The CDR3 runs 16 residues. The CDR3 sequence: CASSSPGTGEKVTQYF. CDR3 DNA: TGTGCCAGCAGCTCCCCCGGGACAGGGGAAAAAGTGACCCAGTACTTC.

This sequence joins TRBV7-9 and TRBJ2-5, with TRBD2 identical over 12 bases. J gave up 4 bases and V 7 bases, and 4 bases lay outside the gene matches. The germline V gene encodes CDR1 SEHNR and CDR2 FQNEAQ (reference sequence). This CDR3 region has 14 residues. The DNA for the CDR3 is TGTGCCAGCAATCCTAGCGGGGGGGCAGAGACCCAGTACTTC. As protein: CASNPSGGAETQYF.

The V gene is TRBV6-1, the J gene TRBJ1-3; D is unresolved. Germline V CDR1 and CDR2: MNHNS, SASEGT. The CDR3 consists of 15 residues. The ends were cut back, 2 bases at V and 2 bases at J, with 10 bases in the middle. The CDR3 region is CASSELGSPGNTIYF. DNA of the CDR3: TGTGCCAGCAGTGAACTAGGGTCCCCTGGAAACACCATATATTTT.

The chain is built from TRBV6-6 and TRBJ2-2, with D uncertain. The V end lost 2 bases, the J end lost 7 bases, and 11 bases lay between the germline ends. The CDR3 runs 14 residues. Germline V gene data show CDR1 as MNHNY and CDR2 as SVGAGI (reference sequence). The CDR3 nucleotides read TGTGCCAGCAGTTACATCGGTAGTAACGGGGAGCTGTTTTTT. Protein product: CASSYIGSNGELFF.

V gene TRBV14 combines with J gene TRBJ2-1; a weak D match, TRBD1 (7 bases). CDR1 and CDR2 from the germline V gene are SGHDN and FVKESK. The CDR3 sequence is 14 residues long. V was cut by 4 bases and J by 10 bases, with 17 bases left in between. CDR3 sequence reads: CASSPIQGRWEQFF. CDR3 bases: TGTGCCAGCAGCCCAATACAGGGGAGGTGGGAGCAGTTCTTC. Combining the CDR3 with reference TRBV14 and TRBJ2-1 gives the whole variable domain EAGVTQFPSHSVIEKGQTVTLRCDPISGHDNLYWYRRVMGKEIKFLLHFVKESKQDESGMPNNRFLAERTGGTYSTLKVQPAELEDSGVYFCASSPIQGRWEQFFGPGTRLTVL.

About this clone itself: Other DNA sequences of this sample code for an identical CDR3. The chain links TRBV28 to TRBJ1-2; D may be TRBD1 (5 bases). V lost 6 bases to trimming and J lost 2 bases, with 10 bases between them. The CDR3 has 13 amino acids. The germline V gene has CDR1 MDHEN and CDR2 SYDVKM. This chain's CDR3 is CASSLTGNYGYTF. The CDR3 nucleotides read TGTGCCAGCAGCCTCACAGGAAACTATGGCTACACCTTC.

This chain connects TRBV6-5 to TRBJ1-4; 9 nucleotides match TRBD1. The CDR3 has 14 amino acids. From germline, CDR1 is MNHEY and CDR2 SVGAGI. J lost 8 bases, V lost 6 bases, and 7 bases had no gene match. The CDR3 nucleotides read TGTGCCAGCAGCGTGGGACAGGGTGGCGAAAAACTGTTTTTT. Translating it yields CASSVGQGGEKLFF.

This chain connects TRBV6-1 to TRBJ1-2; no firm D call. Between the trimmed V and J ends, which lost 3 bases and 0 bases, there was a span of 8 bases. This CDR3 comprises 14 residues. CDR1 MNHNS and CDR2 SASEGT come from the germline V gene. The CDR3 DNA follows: TGTGCCAGCAGTGAGACCCGTGCTAACTATGGCTACACCTTC. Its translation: CASSETRANYGYTF.

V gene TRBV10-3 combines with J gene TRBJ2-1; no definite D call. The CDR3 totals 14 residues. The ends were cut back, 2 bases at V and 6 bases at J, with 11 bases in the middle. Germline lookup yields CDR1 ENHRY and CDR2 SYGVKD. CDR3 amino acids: CAISESTMGNEQFF. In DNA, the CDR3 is TGTGCCATCAGTGAGAGTACAATGGGCAATGAGCAGTTCTTC.